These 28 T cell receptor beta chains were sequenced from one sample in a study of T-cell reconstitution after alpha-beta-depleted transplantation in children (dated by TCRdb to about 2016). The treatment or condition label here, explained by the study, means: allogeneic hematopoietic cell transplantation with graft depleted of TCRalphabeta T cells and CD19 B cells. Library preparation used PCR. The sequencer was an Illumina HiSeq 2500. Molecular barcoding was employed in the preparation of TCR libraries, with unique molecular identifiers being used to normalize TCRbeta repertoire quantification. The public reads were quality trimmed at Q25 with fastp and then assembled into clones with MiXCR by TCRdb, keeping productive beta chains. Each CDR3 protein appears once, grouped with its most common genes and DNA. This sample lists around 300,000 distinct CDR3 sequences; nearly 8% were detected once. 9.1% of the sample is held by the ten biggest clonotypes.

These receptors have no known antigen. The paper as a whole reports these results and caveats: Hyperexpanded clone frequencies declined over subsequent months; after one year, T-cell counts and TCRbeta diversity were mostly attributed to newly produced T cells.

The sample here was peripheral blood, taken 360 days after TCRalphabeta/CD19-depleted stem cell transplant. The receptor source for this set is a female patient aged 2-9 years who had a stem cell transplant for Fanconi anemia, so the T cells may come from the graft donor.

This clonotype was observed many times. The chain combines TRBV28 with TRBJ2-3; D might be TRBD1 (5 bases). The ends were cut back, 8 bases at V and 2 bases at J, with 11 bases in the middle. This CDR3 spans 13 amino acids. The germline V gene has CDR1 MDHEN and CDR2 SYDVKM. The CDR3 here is CASSRQLTDTQYF. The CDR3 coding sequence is TGTGCCAGCTCGAGACAGCTCACAGATACGCAGTATTTT.

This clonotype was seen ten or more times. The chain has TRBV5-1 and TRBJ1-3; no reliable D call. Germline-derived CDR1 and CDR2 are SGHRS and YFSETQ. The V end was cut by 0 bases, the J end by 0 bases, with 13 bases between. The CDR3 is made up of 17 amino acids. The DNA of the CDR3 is TGCGCCAGCAGCTTGGGAATGTCGGGTTTCTCTGGAAACACCATATATTTT. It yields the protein CASSLGMSGFSGNTIYF.

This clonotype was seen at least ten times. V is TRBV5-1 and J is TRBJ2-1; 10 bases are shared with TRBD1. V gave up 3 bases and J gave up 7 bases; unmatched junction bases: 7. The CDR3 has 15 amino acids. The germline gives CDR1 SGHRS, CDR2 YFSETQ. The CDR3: CASSSGQGIWNEQFF. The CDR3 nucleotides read TGCGCCAGCAGCTCGGGACAGGGGATTTGGAATGAGCAGTTCTTC.

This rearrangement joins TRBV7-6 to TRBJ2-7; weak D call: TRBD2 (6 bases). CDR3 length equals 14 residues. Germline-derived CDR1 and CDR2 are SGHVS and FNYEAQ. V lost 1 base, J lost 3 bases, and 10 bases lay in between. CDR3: CASSLVAGNYEQYF. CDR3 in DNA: TGTGCCAGCAGCTTAGTTGCGGGGAACTACGAGCAGTACTTC.

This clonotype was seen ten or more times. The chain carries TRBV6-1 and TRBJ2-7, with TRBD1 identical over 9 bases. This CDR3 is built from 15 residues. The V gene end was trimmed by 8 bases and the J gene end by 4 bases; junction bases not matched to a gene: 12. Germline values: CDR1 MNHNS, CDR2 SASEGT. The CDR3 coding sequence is TGTGCCAGCGCCCAAACCGGGACAGGGCCTTACGAGCAGTACTTC. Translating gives CASAQTGTGPYEQYF.

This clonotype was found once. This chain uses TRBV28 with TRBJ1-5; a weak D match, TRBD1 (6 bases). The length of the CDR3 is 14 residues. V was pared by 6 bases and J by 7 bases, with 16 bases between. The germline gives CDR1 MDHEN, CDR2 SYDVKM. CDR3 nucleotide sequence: TGTGCCAGCAGACCTCAACAGGGAGGGCAGCCCCAGCATTTT. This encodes CASRPQQGGQPQHF.

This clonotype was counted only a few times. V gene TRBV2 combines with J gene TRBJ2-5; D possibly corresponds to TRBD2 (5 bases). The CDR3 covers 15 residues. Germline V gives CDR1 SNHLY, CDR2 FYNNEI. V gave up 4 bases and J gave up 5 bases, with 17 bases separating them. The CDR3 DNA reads TGTGCCAGCAGTGGAGGGCCGACTCGATCGGAGACCCAGTACTTC. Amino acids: CASSGGPTRSETQYF.

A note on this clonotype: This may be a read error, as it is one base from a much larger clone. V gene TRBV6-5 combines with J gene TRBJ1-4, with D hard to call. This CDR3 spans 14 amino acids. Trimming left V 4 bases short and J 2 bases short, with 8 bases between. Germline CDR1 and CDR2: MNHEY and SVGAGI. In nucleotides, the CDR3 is TGTGCCAGCAGTTTGGCTGGGACTAATGAAAAACTGTTTTTT. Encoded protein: CASSLAGTNEKLFF.

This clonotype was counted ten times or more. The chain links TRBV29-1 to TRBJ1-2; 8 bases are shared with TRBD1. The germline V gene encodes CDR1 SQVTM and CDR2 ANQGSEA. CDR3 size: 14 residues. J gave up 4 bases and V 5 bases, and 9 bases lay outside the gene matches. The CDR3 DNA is TGCAGCGTTACGACAGGGGCGAGGCGCTATGGCTACACCTTC. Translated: CSVTTGARRYGYTF.

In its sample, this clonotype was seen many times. The CDR3 is CASRSVLNTEAFF. The CDR3 region has the DNA TGTGCCAGCAGGAGCGTGCTGAACACTGAAGCTTTCTTT. The chain uses TRBV7-2 and TRBJ1-1; no definite D call. There are 13 residues in the CDR3. The germline CDR1 and CDR2 sequences are SGHTA and FQGNSA. Trimming pared 6 bases from V and 0 bases from J, leaving 8 bases between.

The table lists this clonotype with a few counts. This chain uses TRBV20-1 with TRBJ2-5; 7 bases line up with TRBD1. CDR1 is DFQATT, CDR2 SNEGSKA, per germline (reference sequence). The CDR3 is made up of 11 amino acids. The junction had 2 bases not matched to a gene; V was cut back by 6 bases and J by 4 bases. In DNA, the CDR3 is TGCAGTGCCCACAGGGGAGAGACCCAGTACTTC. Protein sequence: CSAHRGETQYF.

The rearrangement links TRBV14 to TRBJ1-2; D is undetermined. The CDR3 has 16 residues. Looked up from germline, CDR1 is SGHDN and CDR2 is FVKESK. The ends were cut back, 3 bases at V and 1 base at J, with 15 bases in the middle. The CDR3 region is CASSHRLDYNNYGYTF. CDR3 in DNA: TGTGCCAGCAGCCATCGCTTAGACTACAATAACTATGGCTACACCTTC.

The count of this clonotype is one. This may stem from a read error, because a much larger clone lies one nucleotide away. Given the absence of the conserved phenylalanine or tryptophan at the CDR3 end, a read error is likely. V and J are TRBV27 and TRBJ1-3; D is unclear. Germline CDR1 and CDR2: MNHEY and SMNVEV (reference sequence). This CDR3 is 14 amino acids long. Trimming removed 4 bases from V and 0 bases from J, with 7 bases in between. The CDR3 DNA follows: TGTGCCAGCAGTTCGGTTAGCTCTGGAAACACCATATATTCT. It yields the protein CASSSVSSGNTIYS.

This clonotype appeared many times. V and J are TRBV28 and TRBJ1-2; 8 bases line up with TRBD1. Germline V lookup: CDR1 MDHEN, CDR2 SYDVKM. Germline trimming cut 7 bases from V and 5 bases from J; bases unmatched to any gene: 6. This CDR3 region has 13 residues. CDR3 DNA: TGTGCCAGCACCTGGACAGGGAGGTATGGCTACACCTTC. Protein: CASTWTGRYGYTF.

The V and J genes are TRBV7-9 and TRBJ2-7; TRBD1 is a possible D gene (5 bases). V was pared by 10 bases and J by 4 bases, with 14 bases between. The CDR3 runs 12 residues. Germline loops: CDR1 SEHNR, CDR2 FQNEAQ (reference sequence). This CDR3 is CATQTDSYEQYV. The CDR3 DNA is TGTGCCACTCAGACAGATTCTTACGAGCAGTACGTC.

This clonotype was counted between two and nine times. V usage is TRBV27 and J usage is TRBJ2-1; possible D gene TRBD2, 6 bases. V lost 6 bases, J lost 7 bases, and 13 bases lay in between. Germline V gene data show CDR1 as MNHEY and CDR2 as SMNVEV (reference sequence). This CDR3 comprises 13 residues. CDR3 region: CASSPFRGNEQFF. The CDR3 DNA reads TGTGCCAGCAGCCCTTTCCGGGGGAATGAGCAGTTCTTC.

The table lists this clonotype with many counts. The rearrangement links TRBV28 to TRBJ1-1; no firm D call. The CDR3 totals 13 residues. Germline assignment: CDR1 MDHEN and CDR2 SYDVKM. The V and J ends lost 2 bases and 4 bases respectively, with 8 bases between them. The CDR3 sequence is CASSLNEVTEAFF. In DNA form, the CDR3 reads TGTGCCAGCAGTTTAAATGAGGTCACTGAAGCTTTCTTT. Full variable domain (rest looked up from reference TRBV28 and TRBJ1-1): DVKVTQSSRYLVKRTGEKVFLECVQDMDHENMFWYRQDPGLGLRLIYFSYDVKMKEKGDIPEGYSVSREKKERFSLILESASTNQTSMYLCASSLNEVTEAFFGQGTRLTVV.

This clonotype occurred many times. In DNA, the CDR3 is TGTGCCATCAGTGTAGTAGACAGGAGAGTTGTGGAGACCCAGTACTTC. It translates to CAISVVDRRVVETQYF. The V gene is TRBV10-3, the J gene TRBJ2-5, with D possibly matching TRBD1 (6 bases). The V and J ends lost 4 bases and 5 bases respectively, with 20 bases between them. The CDR3 is 16 amino acids. CDR1 is ENHRY and CDR2 is SYGVKD in the germline V gene.

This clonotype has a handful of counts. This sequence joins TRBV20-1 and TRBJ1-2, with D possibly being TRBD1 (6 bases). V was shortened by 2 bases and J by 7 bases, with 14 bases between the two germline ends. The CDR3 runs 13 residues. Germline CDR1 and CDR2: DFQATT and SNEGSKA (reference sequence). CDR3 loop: CSARNARGVGYTF. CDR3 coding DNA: TGCAGTGCTAGAAATGCGAGGGGGGTTGGCTACACCTTC.

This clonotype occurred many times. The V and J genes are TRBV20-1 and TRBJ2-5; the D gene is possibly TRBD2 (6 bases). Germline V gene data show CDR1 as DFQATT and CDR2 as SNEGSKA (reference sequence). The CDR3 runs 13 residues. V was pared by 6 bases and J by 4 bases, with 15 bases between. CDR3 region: CSARREIGETQYF. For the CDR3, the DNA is TGCAGTGCGAGACGGGAGATTGGAGAGACCCAGTACTTC.

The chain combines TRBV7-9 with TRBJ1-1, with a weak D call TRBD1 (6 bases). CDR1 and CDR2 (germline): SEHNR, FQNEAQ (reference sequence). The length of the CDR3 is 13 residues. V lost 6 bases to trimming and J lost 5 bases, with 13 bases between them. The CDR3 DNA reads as TGTGCCAGCAGGCTTAGGGGGGTGACTGAAGCTTTCTTT. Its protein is CASRLRGVTEAFF.

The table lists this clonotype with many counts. In DNA form, the CDR3 reads TGTGCCAGCAGCACATCCACTGGGACAAGGGAGACCCAGTACTTC. The encoded protein is CASSTSTGTRETQYF. The chain carries TRBV9 and TRBJ2-5; D may be TRBD1 (6 bases). The V gene lost 4 bases and the J gene lost 5 bases, with 18 bases spanning the gap. Germline V CDR1 and CDR2: SGDLS, YYNGEE. The CDR3 contains 15 residues.

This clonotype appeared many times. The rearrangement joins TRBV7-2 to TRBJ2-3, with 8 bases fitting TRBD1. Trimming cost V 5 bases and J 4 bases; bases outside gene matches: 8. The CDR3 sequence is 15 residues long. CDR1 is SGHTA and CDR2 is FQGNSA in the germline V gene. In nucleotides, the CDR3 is TGTGCCAGCAGCGTCCCCAGGGGGCGGTCAGATACGCAGTATTTT. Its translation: CASSVPRGRSDTQYF.

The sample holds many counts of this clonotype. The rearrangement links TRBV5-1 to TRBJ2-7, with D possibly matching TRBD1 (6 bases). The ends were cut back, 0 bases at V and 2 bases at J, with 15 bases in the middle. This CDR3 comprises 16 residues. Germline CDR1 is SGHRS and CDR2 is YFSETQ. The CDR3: CASSLEPGTMPYEQYF. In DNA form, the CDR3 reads TGCGCCAGCAGCTTGGAACCCGGGACAATGCCCTACGAGCAGTACTTC.

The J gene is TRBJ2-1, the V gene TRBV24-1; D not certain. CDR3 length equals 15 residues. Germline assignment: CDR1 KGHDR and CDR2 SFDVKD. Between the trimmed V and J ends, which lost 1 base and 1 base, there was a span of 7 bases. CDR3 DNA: TGTGCCACCAGTGATTTTCGGGTTTCCTACAATGAGCAGTTCTTC. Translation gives CATSDFRVSYNEQFF.

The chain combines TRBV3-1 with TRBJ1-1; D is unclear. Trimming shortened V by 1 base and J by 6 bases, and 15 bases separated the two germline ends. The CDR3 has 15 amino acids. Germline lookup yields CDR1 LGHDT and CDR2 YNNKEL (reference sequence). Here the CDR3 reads CASSQASLGPPEAFF. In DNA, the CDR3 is TGTGCCAGCAGCCAAGCTTCACTTGGGCCCCCTGAAGCTTTCTTT.

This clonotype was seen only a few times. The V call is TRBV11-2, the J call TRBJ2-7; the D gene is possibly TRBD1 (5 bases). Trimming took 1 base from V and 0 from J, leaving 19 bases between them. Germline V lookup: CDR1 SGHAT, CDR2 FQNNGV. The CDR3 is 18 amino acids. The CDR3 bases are TGTGCCAGCAGCTTAGTAAGCTCAACAGGCCCGGACTCCTACGAGCAGTACTTC. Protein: CASSLVSSTGPDSYEQYF.

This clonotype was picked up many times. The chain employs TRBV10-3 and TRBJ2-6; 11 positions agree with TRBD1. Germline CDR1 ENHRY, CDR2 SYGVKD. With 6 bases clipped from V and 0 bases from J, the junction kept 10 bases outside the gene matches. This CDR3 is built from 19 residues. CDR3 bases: TGTGCCATCAGCTGGACAGGGGGCCGCCCTACCTCTGGGGCCAACGTCCTGACTTTC. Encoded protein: CAISWTGGRPTSGANVLTF.